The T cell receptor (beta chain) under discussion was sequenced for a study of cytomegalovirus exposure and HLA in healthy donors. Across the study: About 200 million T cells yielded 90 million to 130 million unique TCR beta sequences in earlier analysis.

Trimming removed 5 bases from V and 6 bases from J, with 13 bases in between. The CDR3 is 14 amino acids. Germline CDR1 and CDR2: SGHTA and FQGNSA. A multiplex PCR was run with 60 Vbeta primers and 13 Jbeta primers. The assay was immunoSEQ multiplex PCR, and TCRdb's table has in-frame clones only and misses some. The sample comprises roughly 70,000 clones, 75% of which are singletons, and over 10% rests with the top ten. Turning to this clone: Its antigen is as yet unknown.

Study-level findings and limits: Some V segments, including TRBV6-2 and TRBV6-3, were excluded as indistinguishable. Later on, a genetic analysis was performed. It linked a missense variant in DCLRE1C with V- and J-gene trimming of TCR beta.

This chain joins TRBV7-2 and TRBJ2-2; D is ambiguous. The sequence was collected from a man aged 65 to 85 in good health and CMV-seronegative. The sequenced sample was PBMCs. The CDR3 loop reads CASSATQLAGELFF. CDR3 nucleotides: TGTGCCAGCAGCGCGACACAACTCGCCGGGGAGCTGTTTTTT.